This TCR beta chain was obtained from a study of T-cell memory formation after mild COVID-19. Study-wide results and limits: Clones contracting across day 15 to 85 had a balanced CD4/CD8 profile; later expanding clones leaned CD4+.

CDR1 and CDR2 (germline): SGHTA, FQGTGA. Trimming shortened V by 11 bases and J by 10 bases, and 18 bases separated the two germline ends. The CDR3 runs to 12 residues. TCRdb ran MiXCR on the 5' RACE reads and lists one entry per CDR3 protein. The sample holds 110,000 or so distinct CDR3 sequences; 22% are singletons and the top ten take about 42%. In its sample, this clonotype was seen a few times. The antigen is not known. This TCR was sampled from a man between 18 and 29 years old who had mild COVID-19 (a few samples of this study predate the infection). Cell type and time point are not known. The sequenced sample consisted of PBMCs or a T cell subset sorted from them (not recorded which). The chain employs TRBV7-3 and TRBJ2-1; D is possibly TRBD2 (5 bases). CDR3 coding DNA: TGTGCCTCCTCCGAAGGGAGTGGGGAGCAGTTCTTC. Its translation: CASSEGSGEQFF.